This entry lists 20 T cell receptor beta chains sequenced from one sample in a study of T cells in Graves' hyperthyroidism and ophthalmopathy. Amplification yielded TCR beta CDR3 regions, with RNA transcripts as the source. The HTBI primer set drove a first-round RT-PCR of the TCR CDR3. TCRdb reprocessed the multiplex PCR reads with MiXCR, giving one entry per CDR3 protein. The table includes 300,000 to 450,000 distinct CDR3 sequences, just under 15% detected once. Sequencing used blood. Receptors were obtained from a woman in her thirties with Graves' hyperthyroidism.

This clonotype was found many times. As DNA, the CDR3 is TGCGCCAGCAGTCTTACTAGCGGGAGAGAGGACTACGAGCAGTACTTC. Its protein is CASSLTSGREDYEQYF. The genes are TRBV5-1 and TRBJ2-7; 11 bases match TRBD2. Looked up from germline, CDR1 is SGHRS and CDR2 is YFSETQ. This CDR3 is built from 16 residues. The J segment lost 3 bases and the V segment lost 5 bases, leaving 10 bases of the junction unmatched.

This clonotype was observed at least ten times. No DNA is shown, since the ends of the CDR3 on it are uncertain; the CDR3 is the one TCRdb lists. The chain is built from TRBV6-6 and TRBJ1-1; the table assigns TRBD1, which was not confirmed against the DNA. The CDR3 contains 16 residues when both ends are counted. In germline, CDR1 is MNHNY, CDR2 SVGAGI (reference sequence). This chain's CDR3 is CASSYFGPDKQCEAFF.

V gene TRBV19 combines with J gene TRBJ1-5; TRBD1 matches 10 bases. V was pared by 0 bases and J by 6 bases, with 5 bases of the junction left unmatched. Germline CDR1 reads LNHDA; CDR2 reads SQIVND (reference sequence). The CDR3 has 16 residues. CDR3 residues: CASSIDRDRGSQPQHF. Written as DNA, the CDR3 is TGTGCCAGTAGTATAGATCGGGACAGGGGAAGTCAGCCCCAGCATTTT. The entire variable domain, with the rest obtained from reference TRBV19 and TRBJ1-5, is as follows: DGGITQSPKYLFRKEGQNVTLSCEQNLNHDAMYWYRQDPGQGLRLIYYSQIVNDFQKGDIAEGYSVSREKKESFPLTVTSAQKNPTAFYLCASSIDRDRGSQPQHFGDGTRLSIL.

This clonotype occurred many times. The rearrangement links TRBV7-2 to TRBJ1-1; no clear D. The CDR3 loop spans 15 amino acids. Trimming took off 1 base at V and 0 bases at J, with 9 bases between the two ends. Germline V gene data show CDR1 as SGHTA and CDR2 as FQGNSA. The CDR3 spells CASSLGSAMNTEAFF. DNA for the CDR3: TGTGCCAGCAGCTTAGGGTCAGCCATGAACACTGAAGCTTTCTTT.

This clonotype was counted at least ten times. This rearrangement joins TRBV5-1 to TRBJ1-1; D may be TRBD1 (5 bases). The germline gives CDR1 SGHRS, CDR2 YFSETQ. V gave up 3 bases and J gave up 2 bases, with 11 bases separating them. There are 14 residues in the CDR3. CDR3 sequence reads: CASSSGKVNTEAFF. The DNA for the CDR3 is TGCGCCAGCAGCTCAGGGAAAGTAAACACTGAAGCTTTCTTT.

This clonotype was counted at least ten times. The chain employs TRBV3-1 and TRBJ1-3; D remains ambiguous. The CDR3 is made up of 16 amino acids. CDR1 is LGHDT and CDR2 is YNNKEL in the germline V gene (reference sequence). V was clipped by 0 bases and J by 0 bases, with 9 bases between them. The CDR3 region has the DNA TGTGCCAGCAGCCAAGAACCGGTCCTCTCTGGAAACACCATATATTTT. This gives the protein CASSQEPVLSGNTIYF.

This clonotype was observed a handful of times. The V and J genes are TRBV7-2 and TRBJ2-1, with TRBD1 matching over 7 bases. The CDR3 loop spans 17 amino acids. The V gene's germline CDR1 is SGHTA and CDR2 FQGNSA. V shed 3 bases, J shed 0 bases, and the junction held 8 bases outside the gene matches. DNA for the CDR3: TGTGCCAGCAGCTTCAGTAGGGGACAGAGCTCCTACAATGAGCAGTTCTTC. This codes for CASSFSRGQSSYNEQFF.

This clonotype was seen many times. The rearrangement uses TRBV2 and TRBJ2-7, with 10 bases lining up with TRBD1. The CDR3 spans 14 residues. Germline-derived CDR1 and CDR2 are SNHLY and FYNNEI. V dropped 6 bases and J dropped 2; count of bases not matched to a gene: 4. CDR3 nucleotides: TGTGCCAGCAGCGGGGACAGGGGCCCCTACGAGCAGTACTTC. This encodes CASSGDRGPYEQYF. Full variable domain (rest looked up from reference TRBV2 and TRBJ2-7): EPEVTQTPSHQVTQMGQEVILRCVPISNHLYFYWYRQILGQKVEFLVSFYNNEISEKSEIFDDQFSVERPDGSNFTLKIRSTKLEDSAMYFCASSGDRGPYEQYFGPGTRLTVT.

This clonotype was observed many times. The chain combines TRBV5-1 with TRBJ2-7; 7 bases are a match to TRBD1. J was trimmed by 3 bases and V by 6 bases; bases with no gene match: 9. Germline CDR1 is SGHRS and CDR2 is YFSETQ. The CDR3 loop spans 14 amino acids. The CDR3 spells CASTPGQGDYEQYF. The CDR3 nucleotides read TGCGCCAGCACCCCGGGGCAGGGGGACTACGAGCAGTACTTC.

This clonotype appeared a few times. This sequence joins TRBV28 and TRBJ2-2, with TRBD1 matching 9 bases. V was clipped by 5 bases and J by 10 bases; unmatched bases: 8. Germline CDR1 reads MDHEN; CDR2 reads SYDVKM. This CDR3 is 14 amino acids long. CDR3 nucleotides: TGTGCCAGCAGTGATACAGGGGGCGCAGAGGAGCTGTTTTTT. Residues: CASSDTGGAEELFF.

This clonotype was recorded at least ten times. The chain couples TRBV20-1 to TRBJ2-7; 7 bases map to TRBD2. Trimming at V came to 6 bases and at J to 2 bases, leaving 19 bases not matched to a gene. Germline V gene data show CDR1 as DFQATT and CDR2 as SNEGSKA (reference sequence). The length of the CDR3 is 17 residues. The CDR3 region has the DNA TGCAGTGCCCGGGAGGATGGTCGCGACCCGCGGGCCTACGAGCAGTACTTC. It specifies CSAREDGRDPRAYEQYF.

This clonotype was observed at least ten times. The rearrangement uses TRBV3-1 and TRBJ2-1; D tentatively fits TRBD1 or TRBD2 (5 bases each). Germline V CDR1 and CDR2: LGHDT, YNNKEL (reference sequence). The CDR3 is made up of 15 amino acids. The V end was cut by 2 bases, the J end by 10 bases, with 18 bases between. CDR3: CASSQSLGVLIEQFF. The DNA for the CDR3 is TGTGCCAGCAGCCAATCTCTGGGGGTACTAATCGAGCAGTTCTTC.

The gene calls are TRBV6-1 and TRBJ2-1; D is undetermined. The CDR3 loop spans 16 amino acids. Trimming cost V 2 bases and J 0 bases, with 11 bases left between them. In germline, CDR1 is MNHNS, CDR2 SASEGT. Here the CDR3 DNA reads TGTGCCAGCAGTGAATTCGGCGGAAGCTCCTACAATGAGCAGTTCTTC. This sequence encodes CASSEFGGSSYNEQFF.

This clonotype was seen at least ten times. This sequence joins TRBV5-1 and TRBJ1-2; D call uncertain. V lost 1 base, J lost 6 bases, and 7 bases lay in between. CDR1 and CDR2 from the germline V gene are SGHRS and YFSETQ. The CDR3 is 12 residues long. DNA for the CDR3: TGCGCCAGCAGCTTGAGGGCGGATGGCTACACCTTC. It codes for CASSLRADGYTF.

This clonotype was seen only a few times. The gene calls are TRBV20-1 and TRBJ2-7; 8 positions match TRBD1. This CDR3 comprises 14 residues. Germline CDR1 DFQATT, CDR2 SNEGSKA (reference sequence). After removal of 5 bases from V and 0 bases from J, the junction contained 6 bases not matched to a gene. CDR3 loop: CSASGGSDSYEQYF. The CDR3 nucleotides read TGCAGTGCTTCAGGGGGCTCTGACTCCTACGAGCAGTACTTC.

This clonotype has a handful of counts. The chain has TRBV11-2 and TRBJ2-2, with 14 bases matching TRBD2. CDR1 and CDR2 from the germline V gene are SGHAT and FQNNGV. Losses at the gene ends were 5 bases for V and 3 bases for J; bases not matched to a gene: 5. The CDR3 loop spans 17 amino acids. CDR3 in amino acids: CASSPGTSGGYTGELFF. DNA for the CDR3: TGTGCCAGCAGCCCCGGGACTAGCGGGGGATACACCGGGGAGCTGTTTTTT.

This clonotype was found many times. V is TRBV7-6 and J is TRBJ2-7; 8 positions match TRBD2. Unmatched junction bases numbered 8, after V lost 5 bases and J lost 2 bases. Germline V gene sequence: CDR1 SGHVS, CDR2 FNYEAQ. The CDR3 covers 15 residues. CDR3 region: CASSPRGSGAYEQYF. CDR3 sequence (DNA): TGTGCCAGCAGCCCGCGGGGTAGCGGGGCCTACGAGCAGTACTTC.

The V gene is TRBV15, the J gene TRBJ2-2; D uncertain. There are 16 residues in the CDR3. V lost 0 bases and J 0 bases, leaving 8 bases between the germline ends. Germline CDR1 and CDR2: LNHNV and YYDKDF (reference sequence). CDR3 DNA: TGTGCCACCAGCAGAGATTCAGACGCGAACACCGGGGAGCTGTTTTTT. Translating it yields CATSRDSDANTGELFF.

The table lists this clonotype with many counts. The CDR3 loop reads CASSRGAADDTGELFF. CDR3 DNA: TGTGCCAGCAGCCGAGGGGCGGCAGACGACACCGGGGAGCTGTTTTTT. V is TRBV12-3 or TRBV12-4 and J is TRBJ2-2; possibly TRBD1 or TRBD2 for D (5 bases each). Trimming took off 6 bases at V and 3 bases at J, with 17 bases between the two ends. The CDR3 has 16 residues.

This chain uses TRBV10-3 with TRBJ1-2; D remains unclear. The CDR3 has 15 amino acids. From germline, CDR1 is ENHRY and CDR2 SYGVKD. V lost 4 bases to trimming and J lost 0 bases, with 12 bases between them. For the CDR3, the DNA is TGTGCCATCAGTGCGAGAAACGGGTCTAACTATGGCTACACCTTC. Amino acids: CAISARNGSNYGYTF.